Below, 31 T cell receptor beta chains from the same sample are listed, as sequenced in a study of graft-versus-host responses after intestinal transplantation. Profiled with immunoSEQ multiplex PCR; TCRdb holds only in-frame clones, not every one. The sample gives 100,000 or so clones, roughly 90% of which show up once; around 0.18% is in the top ten. The antigens of these receptors remain unknown. The sequenced sample was unstimulated CD4+ T cells sorted from spleen or lymph node cells, obtained before intestinal transplant. All receptors come from a human donor who received an intestinal transplant.

The chain employs TRBV4-1 and TRBJ2-3, with a possible D match to TRBD2 (7 bases). CDR1 is MGHRA, CDR2 YSYEKL, per germline. The CDR3 consists of 14 residues. With 4 bases removed from V and 1 base from J, the gap between germline ends came to 9 bases. The DNA of the CDR3 is TGCGCCAGCAGCCTAGGGGGGGGCACAGATACGCAGTATTTT. Its protein is CASSLGGGTDTQYF.

The genes are TRBV25-1 and TRBJ1-4; 11 nucleotides match TRBD1. The V gene end was trimmed by 6 bases and the J gene end by 8 bases; junction bases not matched to a gene: 8. The CDR3 has 15 amino acids. In germline, CDR1 is MGHDK, CDR2 SYGVNS. The CDR3 loop reads CASRDRGPDREKLFF. CDR3 nucleotide sequence: TGTGCCAGCAGGGACAGGGGGCCCGACCGAGAAAAACTGTTTTTT.

This chain connects TRBV7-9 to TRBJ2-3; 8 nucleotides match TRBD1. This CDR3 is built from 15 residues. V was pared by 3 bases and J by 6 bases, with 8 bases of the junction left unmatched. CDR1 is SEHNR and CDR2 is FQNEAQ in the germline V gene (reference sequence). The CDR3 protein is CASSFQGAIVDTQYF. As DNA, the CDR3 is TGTGCCAGCAGCTTCCAGGGGGCTATTGTCGATACGCAGTATTTT.

The chain carries TRBV13 and TRBJ1-2; D gene ambiguous. The ends were cut back, 0 bases at V and 5 bases at J, with 4 bases in the middle. This CDR3 has 12 residues. The V gene's germline CDR1 is PRHDT and CDR2 FYEKMQ (reference sequence). This chain's CDR3 is CASSLGRYGYTF. In DNA form, the CDR3 reads TGTGCCAGCAGCTTAGGCAGATATGGCTACACCTTC.

The rearrangement joins TRBV28 to TRBJ2-5; 14 nucleotides align to TRBD2. The DNA end is a closer match to TRBJ2-7, so the J assignment may be wrong. The germline V gene encodes CDR1 MDHEN and CDR2 SYDVKM. CDR3 size: 15 residues. For the CDR3, the DNA is TGTGCCAGCAGTTCCAGGACTAGCGGGAGGTACGAGCAGTACTTC. This translates into CASSSRTSGRYEQYF.

The chain has TRBV27 and TRBJ1-6; D not certain. V was clipped by 2 bases and J by 2 bases, with 7 bases between them. This CDR3 has 15 amino acids. The germline CDR1 and CDR2 sequences are MNHEY and SMNVEV (reference sequence). The DNA of the CDR3 is TGTGCCAGCAGTTTAGTCGGAGCCTATAATTCACCCCTCCACTTT. Translated: CASSLVGAYNSPLHF.

The gene calls are TRBV2 and TRBJ2-1; D perhaps matches TRBD2 (7 bases). The CDR3 extends over 16 amino acids. Germline V gene lookup returns CDR1 SNHLY and CDR2 FYNNEI. Deletions cut 4 bases from V and 2 bases from J, with 15 bases between. The CDR3 protein is CASSVTPGGAYNEQFF. CDR3 sequence (DNA): TGTGCCAGCAGTGTTACTCCGGGGGGCGCCTACAATGAGCAGTTCTTC.

This clone was observed a few times. The chain has TRBV6-1 and TRBJ2-7; D remains ambiguous. CDR3 size: 15 residues. Germline V gene data show CDR1 as MNHNS and CDR2 as SASEGT. V was trimmed by 8 bases and J by 2 bases, leaving 19 bases between them. The CDR3 nucleotides are TGTGCCAGCCTAGTAGCCTTGATATCTCCCTACGAGCAGTACTTC. Amino acids: CASLVALISPYEQYF.

The gene calls are TRBV29-1 and TRBJ2-2; D might be TRBD2 (7 bases). In germline, CDR1 is SQVTM, CDR2 ANQGSEA. V was trimmed by 8 bases and J by 3 bases, leaving 13 bases between them. The CDR3 spans 13 residues. DNA of the CDR3: TGCAGCTCCAGGGGAGGGCACACCGGGGAGCTGTTTTTT. This gives the protein CSSRGGHTGELFF.

The gene calls are TRBV5-4 and TRBJ2-1; D perhaps matches TRBD1 (5 bases). CDR3 length equals 13 residues. V lost 3 bases, J lost 7 bases, and 11 bases lay in between. The germline gives CDR1 SGHNT, CDR2 YYREEE (reference sequence). The CDR3 coding sequence is TGTGCCAGCAGCTCCACAGGTGTGAATGAGCAGTTCTTC. The encoded protein is CASSSTGVNEQFF.

V and J are TRBV5-1 and TRBJ2-7; 11 nucleotides match TRBD2. Trimming cost V 2 bases and J 2 bases; bases outside gene matches: 12. CDR1 is SGHRS, CDR2 YFSETQ, per germline. There are 18 residues in the CDR3. This CDR3 is CASSFSHLAGGRAYEQYF. CDR3 nucleotide sequence: TGCGCCAGCAGCTTTTCCCACCTAGCGGGAGGAAGGGCCTACGAGCAGTACTTC. The full variable domain, in which reference TRBV5-1 and TRBJ2-7 provide the parts outside the CDR3, is KAGVTQTPRYLIKTRGQQVTLSCSPISGHRSVSWYQQTPGQGLQFLFEYFSETQRNKGNFPGRFSGRQFSNSRSEMNVSTLELGDSALYLCASSFSHLAGGRAYEQYFGPGTRLTVT.

The V gene is TRBV5-6, the J gene TRBJ2-7, with D possibly TRBD2 on 5 matching bases. This CDR3 contains 16 residues. The germline gives CDR1 SGHDT, CDR2 YYEEEE. The V gene lost 7 bases and the J gene lost 2 bases, with 22 bases spanning the gap. The CDR3 here is CASGKRRAEIPYEQYF. CDR3 coding DNA: TGTGCCAGCGGCAAAAGGCGGGCAGAGATTCCCTACGAGCAGTACTTC.

The V and J genes are TRBV6-6 and TRBJ1-2, with 7 bases that match TRBD1. V dropped 4 bases and J dropped 2; count of bases not matched to a gene: 7. Germline CDR1 MNHNY, CDR2 SVGAGI (reference sequence). The CDR3 covers 15 residues. The CDR3 region is CASSFPPGQNYGYTF. CDR3 nucleotides: TGTGCCAGCAGTTTTCCTCCGGGACAGAACTATGGCTACACCTTC.

The chain links TRBV19 to TRBJ1-5; unclear D gene. From germline, CDR1 is LNHDA and CDR2 SQIVND (reference sequence). The germline V and J ends were trimmed by 3 bases and 1 base, with 7 bases remaining between them. This CDR3 spans 14 amino acids. The CDR3 DNA is TGTGCCAGTAGTATTAGCCCCAGCAATCAGCCCCAGCATTTT. Protein: CASSISPSNQPQHF.

This CDR3 is CASSTPPGTSGRYYNEQFF. The CDR3 DNA reads TGTGCCAGTAGTACTCCTCCCGGGACTAGCGGGAGATATTACAATGAGCAGTTCTTC. J is TRBJ2-1 and V is TRBV19; TRBD2 matches 14 bases. Germline assignment: CDR1 LNHDA and CDR2 SQIVND (reference sequence). The CDR3 covers 19 residues. J gave up 4 bases and V 4 bases, and 12 bases lay outside the gene matches. Drawing the rest from reference TRBV19 and TRBJ2-1, the complete variable domain is DGGITQSPKYLFRKEGQNVTLSCEQNLNHDAMYWYRQDPGQGLRLIYYSQIVNDFQKGDIAEGYSVSREKKESFPLTVTSAQKNPTAFYLCASSTPPGTSGRYYNEQFFGPGTRLTVL.

The CDR3 DNA sequence: TGTGCCTGCCTCGGGGGGAAGACCCAGTACTTC. This translates into CACLGGKTQYF. The chain is built from TRBV30 and TRBJ2-5; 7 bases fit TRBD2. V lost 6 bases to trimming and J lost 6 bases; unmatched junction nucleotides: 4. The CDR3 extends over 11 amino acids. Germline lookup yields CDR1 GTSNPN and CDR2 SVGIG (reference sequence). The full variable domain, with the rest looked up from reference TRBV30 and TRBJ2-5, is SQTIHQWPATLVQPVGSPLSLECTVEGTSNPNLYWYRQAAGRGLQLLFYSVGIGQISSEVPQNLSASRPQDRQFILSSKKLLLSDSGFYLCACLGGKTQYFGPGTRLLVL.

DNA for the CDR3: TGTGCCATCCGGATGGGGGAGGAGATCACTGAAGCTTTCTTT. Translation: CAIRMGEEITEAFF. The rearrangement uses TRBV10-3 and TRBJ1-1, with D maybe TRBD1 (5 bases). The CDR3 contains 14 residues. Trimming removed 8 bases from V and 4 bases from J, with 17 bases in between. Germline CDR1 is ENHRY and CDR2 is SYGVKD.

The chain uses TRBV2 and TRBJ1-5; 8 bases are shared with TRBD1. The length of the CDR3 is 14 residues. The germline CDR1 and CDR2 sequences are SNHLY and FYNNEI. Trimming cost V 8 bases and J 8 bases; bases outside gene matches: 11. CDR3: CASGWGTGPEPQHF. The DNA for the CDR3 is TGTGCCAGCGGGTGGGGGACAGGCCCGGAGCCCCAGCATTTT.

The chain links TRBV5-1 to TRBJ2-3; D not resolved. V dropped 3 bases and J dropped 5 bases, with 4 bases sitting between them. Germline CDR1 is SGHRS and CDR2 is YFSETQ. The CDR3 length is 11 residues. CDR3 residues: CASSSGDTQYF. The CDR3 bases are TGCGCCAGCAGCTCCGGAGATACGCAGTATTTT.

The V call is TRBV29-1, the J call TRBJ2-1; 12 bases align to TRBD2. V gave up 3 bases and J gave up 3 bases; unmatched junction bases: 15. The CDR3 has 19 amino acids. Germline CDR1 and CDR2: SQVTM and ANQGSEA. The CDR3 nucleotides read TGCAGCGTTGATAGATCCGGACTAGCGGGACAACATTACTACAATGAGCAGTTCTTC. Translated, it gives CSVDRSGLAGQHYYNEQFF.

This clone was seen only a few times. The rearrangement links TRBV10-3 to TRBJ2-7; 9 nucleotides match TRBD1. The V gene's germline CDR1 is ENHRY and CDR2 SYGVKD. The CDR3 totals 14 residues. Germline trimming cut 2 bases from V and 6 bases from J; bases unmatched to any gene: 5. As DNA, the CDR3 is TGTGCCATCAGTGAGCCCTGGACAGGGGTCGAGCAGTACTTC. Translating gives CAISEPWTGVEQYF.

This clone was observed a single time. The chain uses TRBV5-1 and TRBJ2-5, with TRBD2 matching over 11 bases. The germline CDR1 and CDR2 sequences are SGHRS and YFSETQ. This CDR3 is 16 amino acids long. V trimming: 0 bases; J trimming: 3 bases; junction bases outside the gene matches: 4. This CDR3 reads CASSLGLAGGEETQYF. CDR3 coding DNA: TGCGCCAGCAGCTTGGGGCTAGCGGGGGGTGAAGAGACCCAGTACTTC.

In regard to this clone: Other DNA sequences from this sample encode an identical CDR3 as well. The gene calls are TRBV5-4 and TRBJ2-5; 16 bases agree with TRBD2. The length of the CDR3 is 19 residues. Germline loops: CDR1 SGHNT, CDR2 YYREEE (reference sequence). The junction had 11 bases not matched to a gene; V was cut back by 2 bases and J by 4 bases. DNA of the CDR3: TGTGCCAGCAGCTTAACCGGGACTAGCGGGGGGGCAGGCAGAGAGACCCAGTACTTC. Amino acid sequence: CASSLTGTSGGAGRETQYF.

The gene calls are TRBV11-1 and TRBJ1-2; 7 nucleotides align to TRBD1. The trim removed 5 bases at V and 9 bases at J, leaving 6 bases unmatched. CDR3 length: 12 residues. Germline values: CDR1 SGHAT, CDR2 FQDESV (reference sequence). CDR3 DNA: TGTGCCAGCAGCGACTCACAGGGGCGCTACACCTTC. Translated, it gives CASSDSQGRYTF.

This chain uses TRBV10-3 with TRBJ2-5, with 9 nucleotides matching TRBD1. With 6 bases clipped from V and 3 bases from J, the junction kept 5 bases outside the gene matches. CDR3 length: 14 amino acids. The germline V gene has CDR1 ENHRY and CDR2 SYGVKD. CDR3 sequence: CAIRKGQGEETQYF. DNA for the CDR3: TGTGCCATCAGGAAGGGACAGGGCGAAGAGACCCAGTACTTC.

This chain joins TRBV6-5 and TRBJ2-1; D not certain. CDR1 is MNHEY and CDR2 is SVGAGI in the germline V gene. The length of the CDR3 is 16 residues. V lost 6 bases to trimming and J lost 0 bases, with 15 bases between them. CDR3 in amino acids: CASSYALVSSYNEQFF. CDR3 nucleotide sequence: TGTGCCAGCAGCTACGCGCTCGTGAGCTCCTACAATGAGCAGTTCTTC.

The J gene is TRBJ2-7, the V gene TRBV6-5; D gene ambiguous. The CDR3 spans 16 residues. Germline CDR1 reads MNHEY; CDR2 reads SVGAGI. V was cut by 0 bases and J by 3 bases, with 15 bases left in between. This CDR3 is CASSYSMVRRIYEQYF. As DNA, the CDR3 is TGTGCCAGCAGTTACTCGATGGTAAGGAGAATCTACGAGCAGTACTTC.

The rearrangement joins TRBV19 to TRBJ2-2, with 7 nucleotides matching TRBD2. V shed 3 bases and J 3 bases; nucleotides not matched to a gene: 13. Germline lookup yields CDR1 LNHDA and CDR2 SQIVND (reference sequence). This CDR3 contains 18 residues. The CDR3 loop reads CASSMASGGGGYTGELFF. CDR3 coding DNA: TGTGCCAGTAGTATGGCTAGCGGAGGCGGCGGGTACACCGGGGAGCTGTTTTTT. The variable domain in full, completed from reference TRBV19 and TRBJ2-2, reads DGGITQSPKYLFRKEGQNVTLSCEQNLNHDAMYWYRQDPGQGLRLIYYSQIVNDFQKGDIAEGYSVSREKKESFPLTVTSAQKNPTAFYLCASSMASGGGGYTGELFFGEGSRLTVL.

The gene calls are TRBV4-2 and TRBJ1-2, with D unresolved. CDR3 length: 14 amino acids. V lost 4 bases and J lost 6, with 15 bases in between. In germline, CDR1 is LGHNA, CDR2 YNFKEQ. CDR3 nucleotide sequence: TGTGCCAGCAGCCCGGAGCCGACGCGGGATGGCTACACCTTC. Amino acids: CASSPEPTRDGYTF.

This clone was picked up one time. This chain joins TRBV18 and TRBJ2-5, with 9 bases that match TRBD2. CDR1 and CDR2 (germline): KGHSH, LQKENI. This CDR3 has 14 residues. Germline trimming cut 6 bases from V and 4 bases from J; bases unmatched to any gene: 6. In DNA form, the CDR3 reads TGTGCCAGCTCCCCGTGGACTAGCGCAGAGACCCAGTACTTC. Translation: CASSPWTSAETQYF. The variable domain in full, with the rest retrieved from reference TRBV18 and TRBJ2-5, is NAGVMQNPRHLVRRRGQEARLRCSPMKGHSHVYWYRQLPEEGLKFMVYLQKENIIDESGMPKERFSAEFPKEGPSILRIQQVVRGDSAAYFCASSPWTSAETQYFGPGTRLLVL.

The V and J genes are TRBV30 and TRBJ1-5; weak D call: TRBD1 (5 bases). The CDR3 runs to 13 residues. In germline, CDR1 is GTSNPN, CDR2 SVGIG (reference sequence). V was cut by 0 bases and J by 11 bases, with 14 bases left in between. As DNA, the CDR3 is TGTGCCTGGAGTGTGACCGGGGCGGGAGCCCAGCATTTT. Amino acids: CAWSVTGAGAQHF.